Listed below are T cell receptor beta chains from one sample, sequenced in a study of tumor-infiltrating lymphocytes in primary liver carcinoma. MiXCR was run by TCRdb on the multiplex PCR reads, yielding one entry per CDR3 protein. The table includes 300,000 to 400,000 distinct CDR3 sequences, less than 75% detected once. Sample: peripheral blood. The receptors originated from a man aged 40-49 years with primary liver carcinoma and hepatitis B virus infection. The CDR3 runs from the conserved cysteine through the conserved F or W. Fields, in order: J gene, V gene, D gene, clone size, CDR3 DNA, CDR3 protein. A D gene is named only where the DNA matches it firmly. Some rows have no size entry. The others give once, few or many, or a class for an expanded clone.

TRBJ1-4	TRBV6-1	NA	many	TGTGCCAGCAGTGCCCGGGACGGCGCAAATGAAAAACTGTTTTTT	CASSARDGANEKLFF
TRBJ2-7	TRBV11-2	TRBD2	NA	TGTGTCAGCAGCCCGGGACTAGCGCTGTCCTACGCGCAGTACTTC	CVSSPGLALSYAQYF
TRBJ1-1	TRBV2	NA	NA	TGTGCCAGCAGTGAAGGGCAGGGGAAGAGGATGAACACTGAAGCTTTCTTT	CASSEGQGKRMNTEAFF
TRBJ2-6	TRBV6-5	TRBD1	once	TGTGTCAGCCGGCTAGACAGGGTAGCCGGCTCTGGGGCCAACGTCCTGACTTTC	CVSRLDRVAGSGANVLTF
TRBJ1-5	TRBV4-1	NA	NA	TGCGCCAGCAGCCAAGTTTGGGACGGGAATCAGCCCCAGCATTTT	CASSQVWDGNQPQHF
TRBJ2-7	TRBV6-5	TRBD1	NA	TGTGCCAGCAGTTACGCCGCAGGACAGGTCTACGAGCAGTACTTC	CASSYAAGQVYEQYF
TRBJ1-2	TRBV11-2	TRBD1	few	TGTGCTAGCAGCATTGACAGGGACTCTGGCTACGCCTTC	CASSIDRDSGYAF
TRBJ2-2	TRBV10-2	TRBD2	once	TGCGCCAGCGGTGCTAGCGGGACGAACACCGGGGAGCTGTTTTTT	CASGASGTNTGELFF
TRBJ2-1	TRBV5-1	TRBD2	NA	TGCGCCAGCAGCGCGGGGTTGGGAGGGCCCTACAATGAGCAGTTCTTC	CASSAGLGGPYNEQFF
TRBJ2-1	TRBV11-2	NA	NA	TGTGCCAGCATCATCTTGGGGAGAGCTTCCTACGATGAGCAGTTCTTC	CASIILGRASYDEQFF
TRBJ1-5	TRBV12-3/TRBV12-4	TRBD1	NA	TGTGCCAGCAATTTAGGGACAGTTTATCAGCCCCAGCATTTT	CASNLGTVYQPQHF
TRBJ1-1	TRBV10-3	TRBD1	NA	TGTGCCATCAGGGAACAGGGGGCTGGAACTGAAGCTCTCTTT	CAIREQGAGTEALF
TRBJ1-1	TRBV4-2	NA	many	TGTGCCAGCAGCCAAGATTTCCACACTGAAGCTTTCTTT	CASSQDFHTEAFF
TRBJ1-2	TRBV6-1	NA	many	TGTGCCAGCAGTGTGGGGGCTGCTTATGGCTACACCTTC	CASSVGAAYGYTF
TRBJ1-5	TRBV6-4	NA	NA	TGTGCCAGCAGTGCAAGGGAAGGTAGGCCCCAGCATTTT	CASSAREGRPQHF
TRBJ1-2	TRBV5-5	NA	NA	TGTGCCAGCAGCTTGCTCGGAAATTATGGCTACACCTTC	CASSLLGNYGYTF
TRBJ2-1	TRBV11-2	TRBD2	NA	TGTGCCAGCAGCTTAGGTCCGGGACTAGCATCCTATGAGCGGTTCTTC	CASSLGPGLASYERFF
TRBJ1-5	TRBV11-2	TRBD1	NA	TGTACCAGCAGCGTCGGGACAGGGGGTCAGCTCCAGCATTTT	CTSSVGTGGQLQHF
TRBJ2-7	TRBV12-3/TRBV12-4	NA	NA	TGTGCCAACAGATCCACAGGGGGGGAGAGCGACGAGCAGTACTTC	CANRSTGGESDEQYF
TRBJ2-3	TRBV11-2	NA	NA	TGTGCCAGCAGCTTATTGGGCCAGGCTACGGATACGCAGTATTTT	CASSLLGQATDTQYF
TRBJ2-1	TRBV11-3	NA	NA	TGTGCCTGCAGCTTTGAAAGGGGCGAGCAGTTCTTC	CACSFERGEQFF
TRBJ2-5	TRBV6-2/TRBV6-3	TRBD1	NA	TGTGCCAGCAGCTTTACAGGGGTCGAGACCCAGTACTTC	CASSFTGVETQYF
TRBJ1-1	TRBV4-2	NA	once	TGTGCCAGCAGGGCTGGACCGGGGGACACTGAAGCTTTCTTT	CASRAGPGDTEAFF
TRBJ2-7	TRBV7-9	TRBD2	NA	TGTGCCAGCAGCGGCGGGACTAGCGGGAACCAGCGTCCCTACGAGCAGTACTTC	CASSGGTSGNQRPYEQYF
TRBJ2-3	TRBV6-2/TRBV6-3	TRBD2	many	TGTGCCAGCAGTTTTGGACTAGCGGGAGGTACAGATACGCAGTATTTT	CASSFGLAGGTDTQYF
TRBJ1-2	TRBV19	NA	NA	TGTGCCAGTAGTGTAGGGAGTCACTATGGCTACACCTTC	CASSVGSHYGYTF
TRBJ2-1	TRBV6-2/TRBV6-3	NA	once	TGTGCCGGGAGCTCCGGAAACAATGAGCAGTTCTTC	CAGSSGNNEQFF
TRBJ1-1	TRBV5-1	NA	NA	TGCGCCAGCAGCTGGGGGGCCGTGGGCATGAACACTGAAGCTTTCTTT	CASSWGAVGMNTEAFF
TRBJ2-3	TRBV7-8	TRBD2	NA	TGTGCCAGCAGCTTAGCGGTTAGCGGGAGGTCGGATACGCAGTATTTT	CASSLAVSGRSDTQYF
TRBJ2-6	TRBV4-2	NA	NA	TGTGCCAGCAGCCAAGATCCTGGGGCTGGGGCCAACGTCCTGACTTTC	CASSQDPGAGANVLTF
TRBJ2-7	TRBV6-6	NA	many	TGTGCCAGCTCTAATACCGGTCCAGACGAGCAGTACTTC	CASSNTGPDEQYF
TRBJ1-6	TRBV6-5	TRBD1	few	TGTGCCAGCAGTGGACAGGGGTGGGCGCAACATAATTCACCCCTCCACTTT	CASSGQGWAQHNSPLHF
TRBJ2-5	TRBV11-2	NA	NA	TGTGTCAGCAGTTATAACATCCAAGTGACCCAGTACTTC	CVSSYNIQVTQYF
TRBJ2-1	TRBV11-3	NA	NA	TGTGCCAGTAGCAGGGACTCGATAACCTACAATGAGCGGTTCTTC	CASSRDSITYNERFF
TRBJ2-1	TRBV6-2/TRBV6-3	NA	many	TGTGCCAGCAGTAAGGGAAGGGCTTCCTACAATGAGCAGTTCTTC	CASSKGRASYNEQFF
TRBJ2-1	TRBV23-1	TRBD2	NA	TGCGCCAGCAGTCCCGCTAGCGGATACAATGAGCAGTTCTTC	CASSPASGYNEQFF
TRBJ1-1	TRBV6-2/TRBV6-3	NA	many	TGTGCCAGCAGAGCTTTATTTGAATCCTCTGGCACTGAAGCTTTCTTT	CASRALFESSGTEAFF
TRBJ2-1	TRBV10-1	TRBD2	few	TGCGCCAGCAGGGAAGATTTAGCGGGAGTTCCATTCTTC	CASREDLAGVPFF
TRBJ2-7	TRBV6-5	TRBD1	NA	TGTGCCAACAGGGGTGCAGGGGGCACCTACGAGCAGTACTTC	CANRGAGGTYEQYF
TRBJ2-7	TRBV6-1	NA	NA	TGTGCCAGCAGGTCAGTTAACTACGAGCAGTACTTC	CASRSVNYEQYF
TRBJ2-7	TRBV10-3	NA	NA	TGTGCCTTCAGTGAGATAGGGGTCGAGCAGTACTTC	CAFSEIGVEQYF
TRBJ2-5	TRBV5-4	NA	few	TGTGCCAGCACACCCGGAAGGGTATCGGAGACCCAGTACTTC	CASTPGRVSETQYF
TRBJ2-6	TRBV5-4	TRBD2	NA	TGTGCCAGCAGCTCGGGACTAGCGGGAGTCAGTTCTGGGGCCAACGTCCTGACTTTC	CASSSGLAGVSSGANVLTF